This T cell receptor beta chain emerged from a study of CD8+CD57+ T cells in acquired aplastic anemia. The study, taken as a whole, reports: Some 31 sequences, all CD8+ CDR3, were shared between patients and controls.

The CDR3 is made up of 16 amino acids. Germline V gives CDR1 KGHDR, CDR2 SFDVKD. As for this clonotype: Its antigen is undetermined. The junction differs from germline at one of its ends, possibly a read error.

Profiling of TCR beta VDJ combinations and CDR3 sequences used genomic DNA as template. MiXCR, run by TCRdb on the reads, gives a single entry per CDR3 protein. The sample consists of hundreds of thousands of distinct CDR3 sequences, around 60% of them appearing once. V and J are TRBV24-1 and TRBJ1-4, with D possibly being TRBD1 (6 bases). This receptor was taken from a human donor with severe aplastic anemia or a healthy control (not recorded which). Sequencing was done on a sample of sorted CD4+, CD8+, or CD8+CD57+ T cells (not recorded which) from PBMCs. The CDR3 is CATSDSQGPNNKKLFF. The CDR3 DNA sequence: TGTGCCACCAGTGATTCCCAGGGGCCAAATAATAAAAAACTGTTTTTT.